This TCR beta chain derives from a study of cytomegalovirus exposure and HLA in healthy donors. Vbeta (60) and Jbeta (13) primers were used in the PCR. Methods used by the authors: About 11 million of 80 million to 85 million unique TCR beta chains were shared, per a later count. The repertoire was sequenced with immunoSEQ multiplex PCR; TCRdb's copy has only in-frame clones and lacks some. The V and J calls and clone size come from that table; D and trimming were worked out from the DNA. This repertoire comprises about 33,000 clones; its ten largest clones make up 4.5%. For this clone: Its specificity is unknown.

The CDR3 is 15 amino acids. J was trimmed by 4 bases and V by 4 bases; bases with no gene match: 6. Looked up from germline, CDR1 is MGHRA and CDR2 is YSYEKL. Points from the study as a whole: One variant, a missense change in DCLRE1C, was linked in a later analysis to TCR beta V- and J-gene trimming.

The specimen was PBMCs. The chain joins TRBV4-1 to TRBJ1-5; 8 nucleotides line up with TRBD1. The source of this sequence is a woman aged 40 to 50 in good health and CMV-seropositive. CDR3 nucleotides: TGCGCCAGCAGCCTCCGGACAGGGCTAAATCAGCCCCAGCATTTT. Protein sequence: CASSLRTGLNQPQHF.